Listed below are T cell receptor beta chains from one sample, sequenced in a study of T cell responses to AZD1222 COVID-19 vaccine. Generated by immunoSEQ multiplex PCR, the TCRdb table keeps only in-frame clones and is missing some. Among about 15,000 clones listed, over 60% were seen once. The sample here was peripheral blood, taken 28 days after the second AZD1222 dose. The origin of the receptors is an adult who received the AZD1222 COVID-19 vaccine. The CDR3 runs from the conserved cysteine through the conserved F or W. D genes are given only for firm matches. Rows may omit the clone size; those that give it use once, few, many or a size class.

d_call j_call v_call clone_size cdr3_nt cdr3_aa
. TRBJ2-5 TRBV7-8 . TGTGCCAGCAGCAAGAGGACAGCACAAGAGACCCAGTACTTC CASSKRTAQETQYF
TRBD1 TRBJ1-1 TRBV2 . TGTGCCAGCACCCCAGCAACGGGACAGTCGGAAGCTTTCTTT CASTPATGQSEAFF
. TRBJ2-7 TRBV10-3 . TGTGCCATCAGTGACCACGAGGGGGTAGACGAGCAGTACTTC CAISDHEGVDEQYF
. TRBJ1-1 TRBV3-1/TRBV3-2 . TGTGCCAGCAGCCAAGGGAATTCCGGGACCGGAGCTTTCTTT CASSQGNSGTGAFF
. TRBJ2-1 TRBV20-1 . TGCAGTGCATCTAGGTGGAATGAGCAGTTCTTC CSASRWNEQFF
. TRBJ2-1 TRBV15 . TGTGCCGGCAGGGAACACAATGAGCAGTTCTTC CAGREHNEQFF
. TRBJ1-4 TRBV18 few TGTGCCAGCTCACCTCCGATGGGGAGTAATGAAAAACTGTTTTTT CASSPPMGSNEKLFF
TRBD1 TRBJ1-3 TRBV10-3 . TGTGCCATCAGTGACGGACAGGGAACTGGAAACACCATATATTTT CAISDGQGTGNTIYF
. TRBJ1-2 TRBV4-1 . TGCGCCAGCAGCCAAGATATGGTAGGGGGCTACACCTTC CASSQDMVGGYTF
. TRBJ1-1 TRBV21-1 . TGTGCCAGCAGCAAAACCAGGAGGGGCACTGAAGCTTTCTTT CASSKTRRGTEAFF
. TRBJ2-3 TRBV5-1 . TGCGCCAGCAGGTCAGGGAAGAGCGCAGATACGCAGTATTTT CASRSGKSADTQYF
. TRBJ2-7 TRBV4-1 few TGCGCCAGCAGCCAAGGGGCGTCCGAGGACGCCGAGCAGTACTTC CASSQGASEDAEQYF
. TRBJ2-7 TRBV13 few TGTGCCAGCAGCCTCAGGGGCGGCGAGCAGTACTTC CASSLRGGEQYF
. TRBJ1-2 TRBV19 . TGTGCCAGTAGTATAGACCGGAGGCAGGGAGGAAACTATGGCTACACCTTC CASSIDRRQGGNYGYTF
. TRBJ2-7 TRBV6-5 few TGTGCCGTCTCCGGGGGCCTGGTCTACGAGCAGTACTTC CAVSGGLVYEQYF
TRBD1 TRBJ1-5 TRBV2 . TGTGCCAGCAGTGGAGGGCAGGGGGGATATAGCAATCAGCCCCAGCATTTT CASSGGQGGYSNQPQHF
TRBD2 TRBJ2-5 TRBV6-1 . TGTGCCAGCAGTGTGGGACTAGCGGGGGGTCGGGAGACCCAGTACTTC CASSVGLAGGRETQYF
. TRBJ1-4 TRBV2 once TGTGCCAGCAGTGTCCAGGGCTCTCGTGTTGAAAAACTGTTTTTT CASSVQGSRVEKLFF
. TRBJ2-1 TRBV7-8 . TGTGCCAGCAGCTTCGGAGGATACAATGAGCAGTTCTTC CASSFGGYNEQFF
. TRBJ1-2 TRBV7-9 . TGTGCCAGCAGCTCAAGCGACCCCTATGGCTACACCTTC CASSSSDPYGYTF
TRBD1 TRBJ1-2 TRBV2 once TGTGCCAGCAGTGGCTCGCGGGACAGGGGGCCCTATGGCTACACCTTC CASSGSRDRGPYGYTF
TRBD2 TRBJ2-5 TRBV5-1 . TGCGCCAGCAAGGGACTAGCGGGACCCCAAGAGACCCAGTACTTC CASKGLAGPQETQYF
TRBD1 TRBJ1-2 TRBV5-6 . TGTGCCAGCAGCGGAAGACAGGGGGCGCGGGATGGCTACACCTTC CASSGRQGARDGYTF
. TRBJ1-2 TRBV19 . TGTGCCAGTACCGGGGAAACTAACTATGGCTACACCTTC CASTGETNYGYTF
TRBD1 TRBJ1-2 TRBV5-5 . TGTGCCAGCAGCCCCGGACAGGATTATGGCTACACCTTC CASSPGQDYGYTF
. TRBJ1-1 TRBV12-5 . TGTGCTAGTGGTTTGTCGGAGGCGAACACTGAAGCTTTCTTT CASGLSEANTEAFF
TRBD2 TRBJ2-7 TRBV11-3 . TGTGCCAGCAGCCCCAGGCTAGCGGGGCCTCGAGAGCAGTACTTC CASSPRLAGPREQYF
TRBD1 TRBJ2-2 TRBV10-2 . TGCGCCACTTCCACACCGGGACAGGGGGCCGGGGAGCTGTTTTTT CATSTPGQGAGELFF
. TRBJ2-7 TRBV10-1 few TGCGCCAGCAGTGAGCTGGCAGGCCTAGACTACGAGCAGTACTTC CASSELAGLDYEQYF
. TRBJ1-3 TRBV19 . TGTGCCAGTAGGGAGTCTGTAAACACCATATATTTT CASRESVNTIYF
. TRBJ2-1 TRBV7-2 . TGTGCCAGCAGCTATAACCTAGATACGTCTGAGCAGTTCTTC CASSYNLDTSEQFF
. TRBJ1-3 TRBV19 . TGTGCCAGCGCGGACAGCTCTGGAAACACCATATATTTT CASADSSGNTIYF
. TRBJ2-2 TRBV18 few TGTGCCAGCTCACCAGCTAGCGTGAACACCGGGGAGCTGTTTTTT CASSPASVNTGELFF
. TRBJ2-5 TRBV4-3 . TGCGCCAGCAGCCGAACCTCGGGAGAGACCCAGTACTTC CASSRTSGETQYF
. TRBJ1-6 TRBV9 . TGTGCCAGCAGCGATAGGTTGGGTCGAACCCTCCACTTT CASSDRLGRTLHF
TRBD1 TRBJ2-7 TRBV10-3 . TGTGCCATCAGGGACAGGGAATACGAGCAGTACTTC CAIRDREYEQYF
TRBD2 TRBJ2-3 TRBV5-5 . TGTGCCAGCAGCTTGGTAGTTAGCGGGGGCAGGGATACGCAGTATTTT CASSLVVSGGRDTQYF
. TRBJ2-1 TRBV4-3 . TGCGCCAGCAGCCAAGCAGAGAGCTCCTACAATGAGCAGTTCTTC CASSQAESSYNEQFF
. TRBJ1-2 TRBV7-9 . TGTGCCAGCAGCTTCGACTATGGCTACACCTTC CASSFDYGYTF
. TRBJ1-5 TRBV7-8 . TGTGCCAGCAGCATAAATAGCAATCAGCCCCAGCATTTT CASSINSNQPQHF
. TRBJ1-2 TRBV28 . TGTGCCAGCAGTTGGGCAGGGAAGAACTATGGCTACACCTTC CASSWAGKNYGYTF
. TRBJ1-3 TRBV5-8 . TGTGCCAGCAGCCTGGGACTGGGAGCTGGAAACACCATATATTTT CASSLGLGAGNTIYF
. TRBJ2-1 TRBV6-2/TRBV6-3 . TGTGCCAGCAGTCCCTCCGAAACCCGATATGAGCAGTTCTTC CASSPSETRYEQFF
TRBD1 TRBJ2-2 TRBV7-9 . TGTGCCAGCAGCGCTCCGGGACAGGGAATATTCGGGGAGCTGTTTTTT CASSAPGQGIFGELFF
. TRBJ2-7 TRBV7-9 . TGTGCCAGCAGCTTAGCAACTAGCTCCTACGAGCAGTACTTC CASSLATSSYEQYF